The 25 T cell receptor beta chains reported below all come from one sample, sequenced in a study of cytomegalovirus exposure and HLA in healthy donors. A multiplex PCR was run with 60 Vbeta primers and 13 Jbeta primers. The assay was immunoSEQ multiplex PCR, and TCRdb's table has in-frame clones only and misses some. The sample lists 170,000 or so clones, about three quarters occurring once. What was sequenced was PBMCs. Every receptor here comes from a man aged 35 to 55 in good health and CMV-seronegative.

The rearrangement uses TRBV19 and TRBJ1-1; no firm D call. With 8 bases removed from V and 3 bases from J, the gap between germline ends came to 13 bases. The V gene's germline CDR1 is LNHDA and CDR2 SQIVND (reference sequence). The CDR3 runs 13 residues. The CDR3 is CASCAIVDTEAFF. In DNA form, the CDR3 reads TGTGCCAGTTGTGCGATCGTGGACACTGAAGCTTTCTTT.

This chain connects TRBV7-9 to TRBJ2-1; D might be TRBD1 (7 bases). Trimming cost V 5 bases and J 8 bases, with 16 bases left between them. The germline V gene encodes CDR1 SEHNR and CDR2 FQNEAQ (reference sequence). This CDR3 contains 14 residues. CDR3 sequence: CASSRSGGGDEQFF. The CDR3 nucleotides are TGTGCCAGCAGCCGTAGTGGAGGGGGCGATGAGCAGTTCTTC.

The V gene is TRBV14, the J gene TRBJ1-4; 7 bases match TRBD1. This CDR3 has 13 residues. The V segment lost 6 bases and the J segment 6 bases; nucleotides outside the gene matches: 4. The germline gives CDR1 SGHDN, CDR2 FVKESK. For the CDR3, the DNA is TGTGCCAGCAGACGTGGGACAGATGAAAAACTGTTTTTT. Its translation is CASRRGTDEKLFF.

V and J are TRBV6-1 and TRBJ2-7; 11 bases are a match to TRBD2. The CDR3 consists of 14 residues. Looked up from germline, CDR1 is MNHNS and CDR2 is SASEGT. The V and J ends lost 5 bases and 2 bases, in that order; junction bases with no gene match: 2. The CDR3 DNA reads TGTGCCAGCAGTTCTAGCGGGGGGCCCTACGAGCAGTACTTC. It specifies CASSSSGGPYEQYF.

This chain connects TRBV7-9 to TRBJ1-2; 8 bases map to TRBD1. CDR3 length equals 13 residues. Germline CDR1 and CDR2: SEHNR and FQNEAQ (reference sequence). The J segment lost 12 bases and the V segment lost 4 bases, leaving 10 bases of the junction unmatched. The chain's CDR3 is CASSSQGQVSDTF. In DNA, the CDR3 is TGTGCCAGCAGCTCACAGGGACAGGTGTCTGACACCTTC.

CDR3 nucleotide sequence: TGTGCCAGCAGTGAGGGCGGCACAGATACGCAGTATTTT. It translates to CASSEGGTDTQYF. The chain has TRBV6-4 and TRBJ2-3; D is unclear. The V gene's germline CDR1 is MRHNA and CDR2 SNTAGT. This CDR3 comprises 13 residues. V was pared by 3 bases and J by 1 base, with 5 bases between.

The chain employs TRBV11-2 and TRBJ2-7; 8 bases fit TRBD1. Germline V lookup: CDR1 SGHAT, CDR2 FQNNGV. V lost 2 bases and J lost 3; bases outside the gene matches: 15. The CDR3 is 18 amino acids. The CDR3 sequence is CASSLSAQGASWNYEQYF. As DNA, the CDR3 is TGTGCCAGCAGCTTATCCGCGCAGGGGGCCAGCTGGAACTACGAGCAGTACTTC.

The V call is TRBV6-5, the J call TRBJ1-3; TRBD1 might be the D (5 bases). TRBJ2-2 explains the end of the DNA better; the J call may be wrong. Germline CDR1 is MNHEY and CDR2 is SVGAGI. This CDR3 is built from 14 residues. Here the CDR3 DNA reads TGTGCCAGCAGTTATCAGGGGAACACCGGGGAGCTGTTTTTT. It yields the protein CASSYQGNTGELFF.

This chain uses TRBV30 with TRBJ2-3, with 8 bases fitting TRBD2. CDR1 and CDR2 from the germline V gene are GTSNPN and SVGIG (reference sequence). J lost 7 bases, V lost 4 bases, and 16 bases had no gene match. CDR3 length equals 16 residues. CDR3 sequence (DNA): TGTGCCTGGATAAGGGCTATGCGGGAGGCTGTCCATACGCAGTATTTT. It translates to CAWIRAMREAVHTQYF.

The CDR3: CASTLILNTGELFF. CDR3 DNA sequence: TGTGCCAGTACCCTAATTCTGAACACCGGGGAGCTGTTTTTT. The rearrangement joins TRBV10-3 to TRBJ2-2; D is uncertain. The V gene's germline CDR1 is ENHRY and CDR2 SYGVKD. V lost 10 bases to trimming and J lost 1 base, with 13 bases between them. The CDR3 is 14 residues long.

Concerning this clone: This specimen includes other DNA sequences encoding the same CDR3. The CDR3 reads CASSLRQGNSPLHF. CDR3 DNA sequence: TGTGCCAGCAGTTTAAGACAGGGTAATTCACCCCTCCACTTT. This chain joins TRBV27 and TRBJ1-6, with TRBD1 matching over 7 bases. The CDR3 runs 14 residues. Germline CDR1 MNHEY, CDR2 SMNVEV (reference sequence). The V segment lost 2 bases and the J segment 6 bases; nucleotides outside the gene matches: 1.

This clone was found a few times. This chain connects TRBV5-1 to TRBJ1-1; 8 bases fit TRBD1. J was trimmed by 4 bases and V by 4 bases; bases with no gene match: 6. The CDR3 extends over 14 amino acids. Germline V CDR1 and CDR2: SGHRS, YFSETQ. This CDR3 is CASSTDRAGTEAFF. Here the CDR3 DNA reads TGCGCCAGCAGCACGGACAGGGCGGGCACTGAAGCTTTCTTT.

This chain joins TRBV19 and TRBJ2-7; a possible D gene is TRBD1 (6 bases). V was shortened by 5 bases and J by 7 bases, with 21 bases between the two germline ends. There are 15 residues in the CDR3. The germline V gene has CDR1 LNHDA and CDR2 SQIVND (reference sequence). CDR3 residues: CASSAGTGAQGEQYF. As DNA, the CDR3 is TGTGCCAGTAGTGCCGGGACCGGAGCCCAGGGGGAGCAGTACTTC. Full variable domain (missing parts from reference TRBV19 and TRBJ2-7): DGGITQSPKYLFRKEGQNVTLSCEQNLNHDAMYWYRQDPGQGLRLIYYSQIVNDFQKGDIAEGYSVSREKKESFPLTVTSAQKNPTAFYLCASSAGTGAQGEQYFGPGTRLTVT.

Details on this clone: This sample includes further DNA sequences coding for the same CDR3. The chain couples TRBV5-1 to TRBJ2-3; TRBD2 aligns across 12 bases. The length of the CDR3 is 16 residues. The V and J ends lost 0 bases and 2 bases, in that order; junction bases with no gene match: 1. The germline gives CDR1 SGHRS, CDR2 YFSETQ. Written as DNA, the CDR3 is TGCGCCAGCAGCTTGGGACTAGCGGGAGCCACAGATACGCAGTATTTT. It specifies CASSLGLAGATDTQYF. The whole variable domain, remainder taken from reference TRBV5-1 and TRBJ2-3, is KAGVTQTPRYLIKTRGQQVTLSCSPISGHRSVSWYQQTPGQGLQFLFEYFSETQRNKGNFPGRFSGRQFSNSRSEMNVSTLELGDSALYLCASSLGLAGATDTQYFGPGTRLTVL.

This chain uses TRBV7-2 with TRBJ1-5; D call uncertain. The CDR3 loop spans 12 amino acids. Trimming took off 5 bases at V and 5 bases at J, with 7 bases between the two ends. The germline V gene encodes CDR1 SGHTA and CDR2 FQGNSA. CDR3 residues: CASSEQHQPQHF. CDR3 sequence (DNA): TGTGCCAGCAGCGAACAGCATCAGCCCCAGCATTTT.

The rearrangement uses TRBV19 and TRBJ2-7; weak D call: TRBD1 (5 bases). Germline loops: CDR1 LNHDA, CDR2 SQIVND (reference sequence). With 6 bases removed from V and 4 bases from J, the gap between germline ends came to 13 bases. This CDR3 is 13 amino acids long. CDR3 loop: CASSPGAGYEQYF. Here the CDR3 DNA reads TGTGCCAGTAGCCCTGGGGCCGGGTACGAGCAGTACTTC.

This chain joins TRBV7-2 and TRBJ2-7; perhaps TRBD2 as D (5 bases). V lost 5 bases to trimming and J lost 7 bases, with 18 bases between them. Germline V gene data show CDR1 as SGHTA and CDR2 as FQGNSA. This CDR3 spans 14 amino acids. The CDR3 reads CASSLSDLAREQYF. The CDR3 nucleotides are TGTGCCAGCAGCCTCAGTGACTTAGCGCGTGAGCAGTACTTC.

This clone was counted only a few times. The V and J genes are TRBV11-2 and TRBJ2-2; tentative D call: TRBD2 (6 bases). Trimming stripped 4 bases from V and 0 bases from J, with 12 bases between. The CDR3 loop spans 16 amino acids. The V gene's germline CDR1 is SGHAT and CDR2 FQNNGV. CDR3 in amino acids: CASSWSLATNTGELFF. CDR3 DNA: TGTGCCAGCAGCTGGTCACTAGCAACGAACACCGGGGAGCTGTTTTTT.

CDR3 nucleotide sequence: TGTGCCAGCTCACCACGACTAGCGGGGGCTGTGGAGACCCAGTACTTC. Translating it yields CASSPRLAGAVETQYF. J is TRBJ2-5 and V is TRBV18; 12 nucleotides agree with TRBD2. Losses at the gene ends were 1 base for V and 5 bases for J; bases not matched to a gene: 5. Per the germline V gene, CDR1 is KGHSH and CDR2 is LQKENI. This CDR3 comprises 16 residues.

The chain combines TRBV7-2 with TRBJ2-5; D might be TRBD2 (5 bases). From germline, CDR1 is SGHTA and CDR2 FQGNSA. Trimming took off 5 bases at V and 2 bases at J, with 9 bases between the two ends. The length of the CDR3 is 13 residues. In DNA, the CDR3 is TGTGCCAGCAGCGAAAGACTACAAGAGACCCAGTACTTC. It specifies CASSERLQETQYF.

J is TRBJ2-3 and V is TRBV9; 7 nucleotides match TRBD1. The V and J ends lost 0 bases and 10 bases, in that order; junction bases with no gene match: 14. The CDR3 covers 16 residues. CDR1 is SGDLS, CDR2 YYNGEE, per germline. This chain's CDR3 is CASSVEVGGEFASQYF. The CDR3 DNA reads TGTGCCAGCAGCGTAGAGGTAGGGGGCGAATTCGCCTCGCAGTATTTT.

DNA for the CDR3: TGTGCCAGCAGGCCCCTGAGCGGAGACTCCTACGAGCAGTACTTC. This encodes CASRPLSGDSYEQYF. The V call is TRBV7-9, the J call TRBJ2-7, with D tentatively TRBD2 (5 bases). The germline V and J ends were trimmed by 6 bases and 0 bases, with 15 bases remaining between them. The CDR3 covers 15 residues. The germline V gene has CDR1 SEHNR and CDR2 FQNEAQ (reference sequence).

Details on this clone: This may be a read error, as it is one base from a much larger clone. The chain employs TRBV7-2 and TRBJ2-1; 7 bases are shared with TRBD1. V lost 5 bases and J lost 4; bases outside the gene matches: 2. Germline CDR1 and CDR2: SGHTA and FQGNSA. The CDR3 is 13 residues long. The CDR3 is CASSPGQYNEQFF. Written as DNA, the CDR3 is TGTGCCAGCAGCCCGGGACAGTACAATGAGCAGTTCTTC.

This clone came up once. The rearrangement links TRBV5-1 to TRBJ2-5, with D tentatively TRBD2 (5 bases). V was pared by 4 bases and J by 7 bases, with 17 bases between. The CDR3 consists of 14 residues. Germline values: CDR1 SGHRS, CDR2 YFSETQ. The CDR3 region is CASSTIRDDWTQYF. DNA for the CDR3: TGCGCCAGCAGCACAATCCGGGATGACTGGACCCAGTACTTC.

This chain links TRBV2 with TRBJ1-6; a weak D match, TRBD1 (6 bases). V shed 5 bases and J shed 7 bases, with 18 bases lying between them. CDR3 length equals 16 residues. Per germline, CDR1 SNHLY and CDR2 FYNNEI. Here the CDR3 reads CASSIRDTGANSPLHF. The CDR3, as DNA: TGTGCCAGCAGTATTCGGGACACCGGGGCCAATTCACCCCTCCACTTT. Full variable domain (missing parts from reference TRBV2 and TRBJ1-6): EPEVTQTPSHQVTQMGQEVILRCVPISNHLYFYWYRQILGQKVEFLVSFYNNEISEKSEIFDDQFSVERPDGSNFTLKIRSTKLEDSAMYFCASSIRDTGANSPLHFGNGTRLTVT.